Described below is a single T cell receptor beta chain sequence and its context. Its antigen is not identified. This specimen comes from a study of post-analysis software for immune sequencing data. Study context: Clinical courses comprised relapsing-remitting, secondary progressive and progressive-relapsing multiple sclerosis.

cDNA libraries of TCR beta carried unique molecular identifiers. TCRdb fed the PCR reads into MiXCR, producing one record per CDR3 protein. Of hundreds of thousands of distinct CDR3 sequences in the sample, roughly 47% were seen once. The germline gives CDR1 MDHEN, CDR2 SYDVKM. The J segment lost 3 bases and the V segment lost 3 bases, leaving 5 bases of the junction unmatched. This CDR3 comprises 14 residues. Study-level findings and limits: The normalized Chao1 diversity of multiple sclerosis patients was significantly lower than that of controls. There were a handful of TRBV segments more frequent in patients than controls, and TRBV5-6, TRBV5-1 and TRBV20-1 were among them.

The chain has TRBV28 and TRBJ2-7, with 7 positions matching TRBD2. Sequencing used blood. This clonotype was obtained from a girl aged 10-17 years with multiple sclerosis. CDR3 residues: CASSFRGGVYEQYF. As DNA, the CDR3 is TGTGCCAGCAGTTTCCGCGGGGGAGTCTACGAGCAGTACTTC.